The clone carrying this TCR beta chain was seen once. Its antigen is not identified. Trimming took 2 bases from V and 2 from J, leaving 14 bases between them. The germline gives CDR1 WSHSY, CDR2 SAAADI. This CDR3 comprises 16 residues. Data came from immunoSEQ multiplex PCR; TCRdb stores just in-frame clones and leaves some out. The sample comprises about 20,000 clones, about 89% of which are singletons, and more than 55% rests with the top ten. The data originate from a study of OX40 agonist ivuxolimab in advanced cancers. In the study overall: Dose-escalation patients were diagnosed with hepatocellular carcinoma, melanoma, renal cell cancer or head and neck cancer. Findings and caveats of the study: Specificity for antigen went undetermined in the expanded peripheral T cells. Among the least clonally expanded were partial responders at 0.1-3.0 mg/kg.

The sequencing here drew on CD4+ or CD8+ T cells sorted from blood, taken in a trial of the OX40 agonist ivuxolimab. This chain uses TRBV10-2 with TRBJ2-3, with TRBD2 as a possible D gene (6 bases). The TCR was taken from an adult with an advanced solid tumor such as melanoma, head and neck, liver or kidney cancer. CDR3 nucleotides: TGCGCCAGCAGTGAGCGTGGGGGGTTGGACACAGATACGCAGTATTTT. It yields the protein CASSERGGLDTDTQYF.